The clone carrying this T cell receptor (beta chain) was found once. The antigen remains undetermined. The study ran its PCR with 60 Vbeta and 13 Jbeta primers. Only in-frame clones appear in the TCRdb table, and some are missing; sequencing was by immunoSEQ multiplex PCR. The sample records around 300,000 clones, roughly 70% being singletons. The data originate from a study of cytomegalovirus exposure and HLA in healthy donors. Study conclusions and caveats: Reports showed the classifier diagnosing cytomegalovirus status with high specificity and sensitivity. Among TCR beta chains of equal frequency, HLA-associated ones were more clonally expanded in a later analysis. Most TCRs appeared rarely, but some public TCRs recurred in many donors. A few chains linked to CMV were shown in vitro to be specific for CMV antigens.

The V gene lost 2 bases and the J gene lost 1 base, with 10 bases spanning the gap. The CDR3 covers 15 residues. Germline-derived CDR1 and CDR2 are MNHEY and SMNVEV (reference sequence). The clonotype was recovered from a female donor in good health and CMV-seronegative. V and J are TRBV27 and TRBJ2-3; D not certain. Material: PBMCs. Here the CDR3 reads CASSLAGVGTDTQYF. The CDR3 bases are TGTGCCAGCAGTTTAGCAGGTGTAGGCACAGATACGCAGTATTTT.